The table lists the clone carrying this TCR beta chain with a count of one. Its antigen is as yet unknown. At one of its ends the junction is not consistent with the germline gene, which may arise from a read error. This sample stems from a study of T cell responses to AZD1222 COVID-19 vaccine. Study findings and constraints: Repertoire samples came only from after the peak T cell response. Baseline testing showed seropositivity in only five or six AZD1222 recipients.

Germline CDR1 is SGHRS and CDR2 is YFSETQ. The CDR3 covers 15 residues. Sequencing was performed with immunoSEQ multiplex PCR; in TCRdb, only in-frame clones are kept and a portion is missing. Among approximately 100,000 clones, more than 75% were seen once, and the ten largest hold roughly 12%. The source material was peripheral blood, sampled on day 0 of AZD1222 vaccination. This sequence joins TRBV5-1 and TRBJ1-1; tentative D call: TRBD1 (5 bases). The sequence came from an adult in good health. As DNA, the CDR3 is TGCGCCAGCAGCTTGGCCCTAGGGGCGAACGCTGAAGCTTTCTTT. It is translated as CASSLALGANAEAFF.